Listed below are T cell receptor beta chains from one sample, sequenced in a study of OX40 agonist ivuxolimab in advanced cancers. TCRdb's table, derived via immunoSEQ multiplex PCR, lists solely in-frame clones and lacks some. The repertoire consists of roughly 54,000 clones, with 70% to 90% occurring once and the leading ten covering 0.95% to 1.5%. The input for sequencing was CD4+ or CD8+ T cells sorted from blood, taken in a trial of the OX40 agonist ivuxolimab. Source of these receptors: an adult with an advanced solid tumor such as melanoma, head and neck, liver or kidney cancer. CDR3s include the opening cysteine and the closing phenylalanine or tryptophan. The D gene is left open where the match is weak. A row's size may be missing; if present it is once, few, many or a size class.

>TRBV30|.|TRBJ2-3|.
TGTGCCTGGAGAACCGGGACTCTCCTCACAGATACGCAGTATTTT
CAWRTGTLLTDTQYF
>TRBV5-1|.|TRBJ2-7|TRBD1
TGCGCCAGCAGCCCCGGGACAGGGAGCTACGAGCAGTACTTC
CASSPGTGSYEQYF
>TRBV9|.|TRBJ1-3|.
TGTGCCAGCAGCGTAGCAGCCTCCTCTGGAAACACCATATATTTT
CASSVAASSGNTIYF
>TRBV27|.|TRBJ2-7|TRBD1
TGTGCCAGCTATGCCGGGACAGGTCTATCCTACGAGCAGTACTTC
CASYAGTGLSYEQYF
>TRBV10-3|.|TRBJ1-2|TRBD1
TGTGCCATCAGTGAGTCGGGGTCGAAAGACAGGGCTGGCTACACCTTC
CAISESGSKDRAGYTF
>TRBV18|.|TRBJ2-4|.
TGTGCCAGCTCACCACCCCAGGGCATCGCCAAAAACATTCAGTACTTC
CASSPPQGIAKNIQYF
>TRBV6-6|.|TRBJ2-7|TRBD2
TGTGCCAGCAGTGGACTAGCGGGAGTCTACGAGCAGTACTTC
CASSGLAGVYEQYF
>TRBV5-4|.|TRBJ1-1|.
TGTGCCAGCAGCAACGGACAGCAGGAGACTGAAGCTTTCTTT
CASSNGQQETEAFF
>TRBV5-4|.|TRBJ2-5|.
TGTGCCAGCACCCTGGGCGGCAGGGGAGACCAAGAGACCCAGTACTTC
CASTLGGRGDQETQYF
>TRBV29-1|once|TRBJ2-7|.
TGCAGCGTTGTTGTTAGATTCCAAGGTCCAGGAATAGTTGGCGAGCAGTACTTC
CSVVVRFQGPGIVGEQYF
>TRBV5-1|.|TRBJ1-1|TRBD1
TGCGCCAGCAGCTATCGGACAGGGGGCACTGAAGCTTTCTTT
CASSYRTGGTEAFF
>TRBV28|once|TRBJ1-4|TRBD1
TGTGCCAGCAGTGGGACAGGGCGGGAAAAACTGTTTTTT
CASSGTGREKLFF
>TRBV28|.|TRBJ1-4|TRBD1
TGTGCCAGCAGTCTGACAGGGGTGAATGAAAAACTGTTTTTT
CASSLTGVNEKLFF
>TRBV11-2|.|TRBJ2-5|.
TGTGCCAGCAGCTTAGAAGCGGCACAAGAGACCCAGTACTTC
CASSLEAAQETQYF
>TRBV20-1|.|TRBJ2-5|.
TGCAGTGCTGTACCCGAAGAGACCCAGTACTTC
CSAVPEETQYF
>TRBV10-3|.|TRBJ2-2|TRBD2
TGTGCCATCAGCCCGGGACGCGGGAGGCTCGGGGACACCGGGGAGCTGTTTTTT
CAISPGRGRLGDTGELFF
>TRBV21-1|.|TRBJ2-6|.
TGTGCCAGCAGCCCCCAGACAGGAAACTCTGGGGCCAACGTCCTGACTTTC
CASSPQTGNSGANVLTF
>TRBV11-2|.|TRBJ2-3|.
TGTGCCAGCAGCTTAGCGGGCCAGGACACAGATACGCAGTATTTT
CASSLAGQDTDTQYF
>TRBV11-2|.|TRBJ2-1|.
TGTGCCAGCAGCTTATCGACGGGCATTGGGGGCAATGAGCAGTTCTTC
CASSLSTGIGGNEQFF
>TRBV7-9|.|TRBJ2-5|TRBD2
TGTGCCAGCAGCTTAGGACTAGCGGGAAAAGAGCAGTACTTC
CASSLGLAGKEQYF
>TRBV6-5|.|TRBJ2-7|.
TGTGCCAGCCAAGGGGGGTCAAGGGAGCAGTACTTC
CASQGGSREQYF
>TRBV27|.|TRBJ2-1|TRBD2
TGTGCCAGCAGTTCCCGGGACTACTACTCCTACAATGAGCAGTTCTTC
CASSSRDYYSYNEQFF
>TRBV5-4|.|TRBJ1-1|.
TGTGCCAGCAGCTCCCAAGGGCGGAGCACTGAAGCTTTCTTT
CASSSQGRSTEAFF
>TRBV4-3|.|TRBJ1-5|.
TGCGCCAGCAGCCAAGGGGGGCGGGTGAATCAGCCCCAGCATTTT
CASSQGGRVNQPQHF
>TRBV2|.|TRBJ2-1|.
TGTGCCAGCTGTAGGGAGACCAATGAAAGGCAGTTCTTC
CASCRETNERQFF
>TRBV5-1|.|TRBJ2-2|.
TGCGCCAGCAGCTTGAGCATAGCGAACACCGGGGAGCTGTTTTTT
CASSLSIANTGELFF
>TRBV28|.|TRBJ2-7|.
TGTGCCAGCAGAAAGGCGTCCTACGAGCAGTACTTC
CASRKASYEQYF
>TRBV10-3|.|TRBJ1-1|.
TGTGCCATCGATTCGGGGATTGGCGCTGAAGCTTTCTTT
CAIDSGIGAEAFF
>TRBV5-1|.|TRBJ2-1|TRBD2
TGCGCCAGCAGCTTGGACCCAACAACACTAGCGGGAGGGGGTAATGAGCAGTTCTTC
CASSLDPTTLAGGGNEQFF
>TRBV18|few|TRBJ2-1|TRBD2
TGTGCCAGCTCACGGACTAGCGGCGGGGACAATGAGCAGTTCTTC
CASSRTSGGDNEQFF
>TRBV7-8|.|TRBJ2-1|.
TGTGCCAGCAGCTTCGGTAGAATCAGGGGCACTAAAGGGGATGAGCAGTTCTTC
CASSFGRIRGTKGDEQFF
>TRBV30|.|TRBJ1-5|.
TGTGCCTGGAGCGGTTCTGGGGTTCAGCCCCAGCATTTT
CAWSGSGVQPQHF
>TRBV5-1|.|TRBJ2-5|.
TGCGCCAGCAGCATGGGACACGATGAGACCCAGTACTTC
CASSMGHDETQYF
>TRBV27|once|TRBJ2-1|.
TGTGCCAGCAGTTTCCCCGGCGGTGAGCAGTTCTTC
CASSFPGGEQFF